These 4 T cell receptor beta chains were all obtained from the same sample, sequenced in a study of T cells in Graves' hyperthyroidism and ophthalmopathy. The investigators amplified TCR beta CDR3 regions from RNA transcripts. TCR CDR3 regions were first amplified by RT-PCR with HTBI primers. MiXCR was run by TCRdb on the multiplex PCR reads, yielding one entry per CDR3 protein. There are just under 750,000 distinct CDR3 sequences in the sample; 30% to 40% occur only once, and around 31% lies in the top ten. The specimen was blood. Source of these receptors: a woman aged 40 to 50 with Graves' hyperthyroidism.

There are a few counts of this clonotype. This sequence joins TRBV7-2 and TRBJ2-5; D gene unclear. Germline CDR1 is SGHTA and CDR2 is FQGNSA. There are 15 residues in the CDR3. V was trimmed by 6 bases and J by 1 base, leaving 15 bases between them. The CDR3 DNA is TGTGCCAGCAGGGACCCGGCGTCGCCCCAAGAGACCCAGTACTTC. Translated: CASRDPASPQETQYF.

This clonotype has ten or more counts. CDR3 region: CASSRVMNQPQHF. CDR3 bases: TGCGCCAGCAGCCGTGTGATGAATCAGCCCCAGCATTTT. J is TRBJ1-5 and V is TRBV4-1; D gene ambiguous. The germline V gene has CDR1 MGHRA and CDR2 YSYEKL. The CDR3 contains 13 residues. V shed 4 bases and J shed 4 bases, with 8 bases lying between them.

Worth noting for this clonotype: Possible read error: a much larger clone is one base away. V is TRBV10-2 and J is TRBJ1-2; no clear D. Trimming pared 6 bases from V and 4 bases from J, leaving 9 bases between. Germline values: CDR1 WSHSY, CDR2 SAAADI. This CDR3 region has 12 residues. This CDR3 reads CASSHWGYGYTF. The CDR3 nucleotides are TGCGCCAGCAGCCACTGGGGCTATGGCTACACCTTC.

This clonotype was counted at least ten times. The chain is built from TRBV19 and TRBJ2-5; D might be TRBD2 (6 bases). This CDR3 contains 13 residues. V lost 6 bases and J lost 2, with 10 bases in between. Germline V gene sequence: CDR1 LNHDA, CDR2 SQIVND (reference sequence). CDR3: CASSGGGQETQYF. The CDR3 DNA is TGTGCCAGTAGCGGGGGTGGGCAAGAGACCCAGTACTTC.